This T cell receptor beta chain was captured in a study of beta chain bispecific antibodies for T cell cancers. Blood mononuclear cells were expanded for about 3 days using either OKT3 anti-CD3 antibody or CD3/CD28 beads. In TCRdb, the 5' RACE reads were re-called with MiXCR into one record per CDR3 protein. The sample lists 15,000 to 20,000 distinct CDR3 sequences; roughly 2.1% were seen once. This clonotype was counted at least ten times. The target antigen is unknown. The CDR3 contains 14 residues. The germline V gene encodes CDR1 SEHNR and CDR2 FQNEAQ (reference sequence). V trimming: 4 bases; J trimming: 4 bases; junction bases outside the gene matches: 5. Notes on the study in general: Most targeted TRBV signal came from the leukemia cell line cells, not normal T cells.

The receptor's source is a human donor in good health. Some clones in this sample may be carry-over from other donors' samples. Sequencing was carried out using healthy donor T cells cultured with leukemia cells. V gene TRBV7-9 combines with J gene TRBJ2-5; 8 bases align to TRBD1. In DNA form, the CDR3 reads TGTGCCAGCAGCTCGGACAGGGTATCAGAGACCCAGTACTTC. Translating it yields CASSSDRVSETQYF.